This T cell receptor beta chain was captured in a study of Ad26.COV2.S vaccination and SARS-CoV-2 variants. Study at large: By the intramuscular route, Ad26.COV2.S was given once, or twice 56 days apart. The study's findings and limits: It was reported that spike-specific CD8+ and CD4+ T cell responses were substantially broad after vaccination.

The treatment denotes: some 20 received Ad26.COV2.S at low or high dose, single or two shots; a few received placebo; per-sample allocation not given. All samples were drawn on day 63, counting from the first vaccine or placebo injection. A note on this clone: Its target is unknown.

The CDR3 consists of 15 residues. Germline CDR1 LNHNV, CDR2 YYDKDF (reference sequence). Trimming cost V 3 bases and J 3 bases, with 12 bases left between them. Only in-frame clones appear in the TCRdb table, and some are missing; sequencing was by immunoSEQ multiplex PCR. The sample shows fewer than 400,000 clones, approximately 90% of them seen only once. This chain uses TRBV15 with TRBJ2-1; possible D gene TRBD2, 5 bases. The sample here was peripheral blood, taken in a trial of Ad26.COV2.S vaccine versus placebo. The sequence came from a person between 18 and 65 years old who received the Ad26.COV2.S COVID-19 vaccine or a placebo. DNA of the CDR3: TGTGCCACCAGCAGGTTTTCGGGGAACTACAATGAGCAGTTCTTC. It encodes CATSRFSGNYNEQFF. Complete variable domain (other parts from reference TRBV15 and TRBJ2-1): DAMVIQNPRYQVTQFGKPVTLSCSQTLNHNVMYWYQQKSSQAPKLLFHYYDKDFNNEADTPDNFQSRRPNTSFCFLDIRSPGLGDTAMYLCATSRFSGNYNEQFFGPGTRLTVL.